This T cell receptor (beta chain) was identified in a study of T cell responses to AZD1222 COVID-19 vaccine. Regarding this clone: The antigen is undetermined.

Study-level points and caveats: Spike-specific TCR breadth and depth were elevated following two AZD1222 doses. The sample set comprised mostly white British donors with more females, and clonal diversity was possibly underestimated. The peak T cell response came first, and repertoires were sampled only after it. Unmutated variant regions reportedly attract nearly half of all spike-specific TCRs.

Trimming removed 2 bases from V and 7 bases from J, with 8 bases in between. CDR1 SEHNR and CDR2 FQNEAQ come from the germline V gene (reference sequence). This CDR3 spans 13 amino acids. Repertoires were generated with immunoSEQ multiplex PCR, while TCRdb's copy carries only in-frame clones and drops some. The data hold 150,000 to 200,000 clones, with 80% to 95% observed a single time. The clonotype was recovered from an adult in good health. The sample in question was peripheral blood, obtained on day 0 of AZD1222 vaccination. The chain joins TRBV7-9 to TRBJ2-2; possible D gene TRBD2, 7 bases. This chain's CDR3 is CASSLRGGGELFF. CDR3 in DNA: TGTGCCAGCAGCTTAAGGGGGGGCGGGGAGCTGTTTTTT. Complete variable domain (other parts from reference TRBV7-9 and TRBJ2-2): DTGVSQNPRHKITKRGQNVTFRCDPISEHNRLYWYRQTLGQGPEFLTYFQNEAQLEKSRLLSDRFSAERPKGSFSTLEIQRTEQGDSAMYLCASSLRGGGELFFGEGSRLTVL.